Given below is one T cell receptor beta chain in context. Its cognate antigen has yet to be identified. Base qualities are not recorded, but no much larger clone differs from it by a single base. The CDR3 goes from the cysteine to the phenylalanine over 14 residues. CDR3 DNA is the only sequence kept; it has 42 bases, read in frame from the first base. V loses 3 bases of germline sequence and J loses 2 bases, and the interval between the two ends is 9 bases. Per the germline V gene, MGHRA is the CDR1 and YSYEKL is the CDR2. The library was obtained by the immunoSEQ multiplex PCR assay. This immuneACCESS table, as held by TCRdb, lists in-frame sequences with V and J called but not all clones. Of the missing ones, under half trace to an unresolved V gene in checked studies; the others have no known cause. For this sample the table gives several thousand clones, of which 85% to 90% were detected only once. About 11% of the sample goes to the ten largest clones.

These data belong to a study of tumour-infiltrating T cells in Burkitt lymphoma (dated by TCRdb to the early 2020s). Regarding the complete study: All epidemiological subtypes of Burkitt lymphoma were represented among the approximately 86 patients who made up the cohort. TCR repertoire data were compared against clinical outcome, and productive clonality predicted overall survival and progression-free survival independently of established prognostic factors such as age at diagnosis. The paper's findings and limits, for the study overall: Several public clonotypes shared across numerous Burkitt lymphoma patients were found, suggesting shared tumour neoantigen selection absent from diffuse large B-cell lymphoma.

Sequencing was done on a sample of tumor tissue. The receptor was isolated from a human donor with Burkitt lymphoma. The chain uses TRBV4-1 and TRBJ2-3; the D gene is perhaps TRBD1, from 6 matching bases. The sequence in DNA is TGCGCCAGCAGCCAGGGGGCGACCACAGATACGCAGTATTTT. Its translation is CASSQGATTDTQYF.